Sequencing of this T cell receptor beta chain was carried out in a study of blood T cell repertoires in COVID-19 (TCRdb year 2020). In terms of the full investigation: Samples from collaborators originated in the United States, Italy and Spain and spanned both the acute and convalescent phases of COVID-19. The material from the prospective study consisted of cDNA or gDNA derived from T cells, B-cell-depleted T cells, or PBMCs. Deeply sampled blood TCRbeta repertoires from subjects exposed to, actively infected with, or recovered from COVID-19 were included in the dataset. A freely available public database, intended as a resource for researchers studying the immune response to SARS-CoV-2, is where the repertoires were released. The samples were drawn from the first 160 participants of the ongoing ImmuneRACE study and from over a thousand subjects provided by 6 global collaborators. A de-identified subject ID, COVID-19 status, age in years and sex were almost always included in the sample metadata. HLA class I and class II types, where available, came from metadata supplied by the sample provider rather than from assay-based typing. On the study overall, not on this receptor specifically: The quantity of clinical and demographic metadata differed by source and by participant and was supplied without curation.

The collaborating institutions used their own protocols to collect whole blood in K2EDTA tubes. For TCRbeta analysis, collaborators shipped samples as frozen whole blood, isolated PBMCs, or DNA extracted from either of those sample types. Notes on this clone: It lacks a known antigen. No base-level quality is on record; no much larger clone is a single base apart.

V lost 0 bases and J lost 2 bases; the stretch between them is 12 bases long. Reading the germline V gene gives CDR1 SGDLS and CDR2 YYNGEE. The CDR3 goes from the cysteine to the phenylalanine over 15 residues. The DNA shown is the 45-base CDR3, in frame from base 1. TCRbeta CDR3 regions were amplified from genomic DNA by means of the immunoSEQ Assay, a bias-controlled multiplex PCR. As for the original processing: Nucleated cell counts per sample were estimated from amplification of reference gene primers within the assay. To quantify the absolute abundance of each unique TCRbeta CDR3 rearrangement, sequence reads were collapsed and filtered. For each sample, productive Simpson clonality was calculated as the square root of Simpson's diversity index across productive rearrangements. The immuneACCESS repertoire file appears here via TCRdb, limited to in-frame rearrangements. These files lack a portion of the clones; in checked studies, under half of the deficit traces to unresolved V genes, and the cause of the others is not known. The DNA was the basis for D and trimming; V, J and clone size are from that table. The sample has roughly 120,000 clones on record, approximately 90% of them singletons. Together, the top ten hold about 1.9% of the sample.

What was sequenced was peripheral blood. The source is a human donor with active COVID-19. The donor label of this sample is uncertain. The chain is made from TRBV9 and TRBJ2-7; TRBD1 could be the D gene, as 6 bases match. CDR3 loop: CASSVAGDGTYEQYF. The nucleotide sequence is TGTGCCAGCAGCGTAGCAGGGGATGGCACCTACGAGCAGTACTTC.